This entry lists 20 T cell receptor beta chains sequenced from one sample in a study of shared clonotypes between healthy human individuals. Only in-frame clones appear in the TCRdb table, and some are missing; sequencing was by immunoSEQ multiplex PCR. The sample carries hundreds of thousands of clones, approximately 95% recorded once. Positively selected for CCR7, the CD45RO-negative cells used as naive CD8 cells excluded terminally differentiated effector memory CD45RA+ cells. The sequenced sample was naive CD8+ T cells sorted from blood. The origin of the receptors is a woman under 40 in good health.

CDR3 in DNA: TGTGCCAGCAGCCCACGACAGTCGGCTCCCTACGAGCAGTACTTC. Its translation: CASSPRQSAPYEQYF. This chain links TRBV2 with TRBJ2-7; tentative D call: TRBD1 (5 bases). V was clipped by 6 bases and J by 2 bases, with 17 bases between them. The germline V gene has CDR1 SNHLY and CDR2 FYNNEI. This CDR3 is 15 amino acids long.

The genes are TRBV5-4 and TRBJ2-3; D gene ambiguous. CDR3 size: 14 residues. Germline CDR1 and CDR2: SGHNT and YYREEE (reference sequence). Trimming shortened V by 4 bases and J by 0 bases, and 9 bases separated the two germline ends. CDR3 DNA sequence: TGTGCCAGCAGCATGCTGGACAGCACAGATACGCAGTATTTT. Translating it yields CASSMLDSTDTQYF.

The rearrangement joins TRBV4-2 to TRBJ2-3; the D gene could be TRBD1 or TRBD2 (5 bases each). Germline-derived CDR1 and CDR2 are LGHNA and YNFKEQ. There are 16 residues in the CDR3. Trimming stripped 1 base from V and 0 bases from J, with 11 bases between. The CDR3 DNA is TGTGCCAGCAGCCAAGGGGGGTCTCCTAGCACAGATACGCAGTATTTT. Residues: CASSQGGSPSTDTQYF.

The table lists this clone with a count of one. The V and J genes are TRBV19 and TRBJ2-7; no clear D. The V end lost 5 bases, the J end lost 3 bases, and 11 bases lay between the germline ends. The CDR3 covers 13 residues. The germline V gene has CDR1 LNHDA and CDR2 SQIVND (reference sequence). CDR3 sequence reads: CASSARHVYEQYF. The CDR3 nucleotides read TGTGCCAGTAGTGCCAGACATGTCTACGAGCAGTACTTC.

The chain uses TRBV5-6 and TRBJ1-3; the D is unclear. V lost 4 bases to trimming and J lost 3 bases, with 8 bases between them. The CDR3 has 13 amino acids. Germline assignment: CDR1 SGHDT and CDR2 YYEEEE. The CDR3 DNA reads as TGTGCCAGCAGCGGTTCTTTTGGAAACACCATATATTTT. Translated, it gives CASSGSFGNTIYF.

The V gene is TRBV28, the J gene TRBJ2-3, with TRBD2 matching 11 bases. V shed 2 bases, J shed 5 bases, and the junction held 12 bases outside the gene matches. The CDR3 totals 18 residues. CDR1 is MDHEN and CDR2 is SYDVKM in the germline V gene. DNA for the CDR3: TGTGCCAGCAGTTTAATCAAAATACTAGCGGGAGTTGAAGATACGCAGTATTTT. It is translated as CASSLIKILAGVEDTQYF.

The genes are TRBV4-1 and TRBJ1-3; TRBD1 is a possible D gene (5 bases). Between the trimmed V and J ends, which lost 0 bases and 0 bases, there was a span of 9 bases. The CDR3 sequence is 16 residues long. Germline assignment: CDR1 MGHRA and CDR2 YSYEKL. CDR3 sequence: CASSQEEGSSGNTIYF. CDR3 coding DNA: TGCGCCAGCAGCCAAGAGGAGGGGAGCTCTGGAAACACCATATATTTT.

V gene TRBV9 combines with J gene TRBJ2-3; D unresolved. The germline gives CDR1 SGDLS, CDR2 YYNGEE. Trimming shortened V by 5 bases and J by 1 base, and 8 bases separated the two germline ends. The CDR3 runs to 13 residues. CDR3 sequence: CASRPAGTDTQYF. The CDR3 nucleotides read TGTGCCAGCAGACCCGCCGGCACAGATACGCAGTATTTT.

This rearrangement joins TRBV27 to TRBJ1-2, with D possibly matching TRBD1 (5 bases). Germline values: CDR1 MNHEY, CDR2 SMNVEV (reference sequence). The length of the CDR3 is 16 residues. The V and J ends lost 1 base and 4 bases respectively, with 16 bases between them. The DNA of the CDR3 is TGTGCCAGCAGTTTATTGAACGGTGGGGGTAGCTATGGCTACACCTTC. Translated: CASSLLNGGGSYGYTF.

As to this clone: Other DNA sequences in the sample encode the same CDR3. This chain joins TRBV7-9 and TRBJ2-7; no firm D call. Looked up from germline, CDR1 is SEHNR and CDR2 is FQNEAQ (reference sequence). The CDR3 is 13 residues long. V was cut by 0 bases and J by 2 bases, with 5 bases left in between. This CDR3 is CASSLAGAYEQYF. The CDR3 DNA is TGTGCCAGCAGCTTAGCAGGAGCCTACGAGCAGTACTTC.

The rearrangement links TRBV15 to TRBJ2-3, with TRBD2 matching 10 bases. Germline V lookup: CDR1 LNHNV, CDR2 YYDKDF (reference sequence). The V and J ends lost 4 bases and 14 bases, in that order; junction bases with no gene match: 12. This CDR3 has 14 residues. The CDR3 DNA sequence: TGTGCCACCAGCACTCGGACTAGCGGAGCCCAGGTGTATTTT. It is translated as CATSTRTSGAQVYF.

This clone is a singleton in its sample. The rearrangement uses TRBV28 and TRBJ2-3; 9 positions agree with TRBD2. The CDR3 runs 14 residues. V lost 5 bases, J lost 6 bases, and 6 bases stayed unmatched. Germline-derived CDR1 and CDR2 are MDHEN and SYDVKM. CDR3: CASSVAGESDTQYF. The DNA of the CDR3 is TGTGCCAGCAGTGTAGCGGGAGAAAGTGATACGCAGTATTTT. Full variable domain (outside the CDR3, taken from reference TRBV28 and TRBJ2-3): DVKVTQSSRYLVKRTGEKVFLECVQDMDHENMFWYRQDPGLGLRLIYFSYDVKMKEKGDIPEGYSVSREKKERFSLILESASTNQTSMYLCASSVAGESDTQYFGPGTRLTVL.

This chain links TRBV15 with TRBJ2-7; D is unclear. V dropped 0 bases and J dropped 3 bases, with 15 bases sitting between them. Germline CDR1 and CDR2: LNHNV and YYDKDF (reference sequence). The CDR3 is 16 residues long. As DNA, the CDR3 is TGTGCCACCAGCAGAGATCCTGCTAGTGCCCTCTACGAGCAGTACTTC. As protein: CATSRDPASALYEQYF.

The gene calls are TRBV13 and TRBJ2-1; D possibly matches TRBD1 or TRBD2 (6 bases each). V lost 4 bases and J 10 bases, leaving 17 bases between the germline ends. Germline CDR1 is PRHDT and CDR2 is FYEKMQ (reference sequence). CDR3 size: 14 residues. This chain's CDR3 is CASSSSGAGTEQFF. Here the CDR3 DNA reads TGTGCCAGCAGCTCCTCGGGGGCAGGGACGGAGCAGTTCTTC.

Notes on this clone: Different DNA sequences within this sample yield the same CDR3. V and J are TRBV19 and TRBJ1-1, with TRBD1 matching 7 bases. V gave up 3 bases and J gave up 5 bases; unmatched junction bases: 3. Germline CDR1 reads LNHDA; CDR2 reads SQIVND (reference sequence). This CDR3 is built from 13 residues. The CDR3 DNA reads TGTGCCAGTAGTATTGACAGGGAGACTGAAGCTTTCTTT. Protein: CASSIDRETEAFF.

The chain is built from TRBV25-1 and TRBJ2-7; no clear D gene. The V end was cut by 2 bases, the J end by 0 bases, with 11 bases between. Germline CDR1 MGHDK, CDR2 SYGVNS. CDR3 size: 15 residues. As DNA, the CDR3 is TGTGCCAGCAGTGAACCCTCTGCCAGCTCCTACGAGCAGTACTTC. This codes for CASSEPSASSYEQYF.

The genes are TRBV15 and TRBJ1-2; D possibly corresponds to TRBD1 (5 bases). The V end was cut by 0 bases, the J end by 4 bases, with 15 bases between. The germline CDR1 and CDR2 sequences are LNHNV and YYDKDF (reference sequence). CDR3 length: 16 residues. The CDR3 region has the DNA TGTGCCACCAGCAGAGATAGAGGGGCCGGTCTCTATGGCTACACCTTC. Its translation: CATSRDRGAGLYGYTF.

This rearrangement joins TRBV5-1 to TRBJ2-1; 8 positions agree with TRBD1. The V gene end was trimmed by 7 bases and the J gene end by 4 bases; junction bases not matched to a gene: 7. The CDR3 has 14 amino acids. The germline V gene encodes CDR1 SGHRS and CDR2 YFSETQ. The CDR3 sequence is CASRWDRTYNEQFF. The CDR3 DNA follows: TGCGCCAGCCGATGGGACAGGACTTACAATGAGCAGTTCTTC.

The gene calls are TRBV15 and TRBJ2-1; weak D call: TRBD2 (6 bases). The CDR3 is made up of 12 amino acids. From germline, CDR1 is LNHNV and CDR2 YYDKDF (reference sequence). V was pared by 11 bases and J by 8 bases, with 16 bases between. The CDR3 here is CAAGAGMYEQFF. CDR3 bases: TGTGCCGCTGGGGCGGGGATGTATGAGCAGTTCTTC.

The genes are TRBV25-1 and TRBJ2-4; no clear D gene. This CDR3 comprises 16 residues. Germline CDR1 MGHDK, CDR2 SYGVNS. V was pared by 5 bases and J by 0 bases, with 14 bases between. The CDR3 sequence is CASSWSEELAKNIQYF. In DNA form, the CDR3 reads TGTGCCAGCAGTTGGTCGGAAGAACTAGCCAAAAACATTCAGTACTTC.